Listed below are T cell receptor beta chains from one sample, sequenced in a study of blood T cell repertoires in COVID-19. The repertoire was sequenced with immunoSEQ multiplex PCR; TCRdb's copy has only in-frame clones and lacks some. The sample shows about 90,000 clones, 85% of them seen only once. The sample taken for sequencing was peripheral blood. All receptors come from a woman in her 70s with active or convalescent COVID-19. Both conserved end residues are part of each CDR3. D genes are given only for firm matches. Not all rows give a size; the values are once, few, many and, for expanded clones, a class.

v_call	clone_size	j_call	d_call	cdr3_aa	cdr3_nt
TRBV6-5	-	TRBJ1-1	-	CASSPGTWGTEAFF	TGTGCCAGCAGTCCCGGGACTTGGGGAACTGAAGCTTTCTTT
TRBV7-6	few	TRBJ2-7	TRBD1	CASSLSLTGDTYEQYF	TGTGCCAGCAGCTTATCCCTAACAGGGGACACCTACGAGCAGTACTTC
TRBV6-5	-	TRBJ2-6	-	CASSYSPGAGANVLTF	TGTGCCAGCAGTTACTCCCCAGGGGCCGGGGCCAACGTCCTGACTTTC
TRBV3-1/TRBV3-2	few	TRBJ1-5	-	CASSQGTRNQPQHF	TGTGCCAGCAGCCAAGGCACCAGAAATCAGCCCCAGCATTTT
TRBV7-9	-	TRBJ1-1	-	CASSPQGNTEAFF	TGTGCCAGCAGCCCTCAGGGGAACACTGAAGCTTTCTTT
TRBV5-1	-	TRBJ2-7	TRBD1	CASSYRQGGSSYEQYF	TGCGCCAGCAGCTACAGACAGGGGGGGAGCTCCTACGAGCAGTACTTC
TRBV6-5	-	TRBJ2-7	TRBD2	CASSYSSGGARVEQYF	TGTGCCAGCAGTTACTCTAGCGGGGGGGCCAGGGTAGAGCAGTACTTC
TRBV4-3	-	TRBJ1-2	-	CASSQGGLGYGYTF	TGCGCCAGCAGCCAAGGGGGGCTCGGCTATGGCTACACCTTC
TRBV4-3	-	TRBJ2-6	-	CASSQALTGRSGANVLTF	TGCGCCAGCAGCCAAGCCCTTACAGGCCGCTCTGGGGCCAACGTCCTGACTTTC
TRBV5-1	few	TRBJ1-2	TRBD1	CASSSRQGPSSYGYTF	TGCGCCAGCAGCTCACGACAGGGACCATCTTCCTATGGCTACACCTTC
TRBV12-3/TRBV12-4	-	TRBJ2-3	TRBD2	CASRITGGDTQYF	TGTGCCAGCAGGATAACGGGGGGAGATACGCAGTATTTT
TRBV20-1	-	TRBJ2-1	-	CSARHGNEQFF	TGCAGTGCTAGGCACGGCAATGAGCAGTTCTTC
TRBV7-2	-	TRBJ1-1	-	CASSRRQANTEAFF	TGTGCCAGCAGTCGCCGACAGGCGAACACTGAAGCTTTCTTT
TRBV11-2	-	TRBJ1-6	-	CASSLGSRQANSPLHF	TGTGCCAGCAGCTTAGGCTCCAGACAGGCTAATTCACCCCTCCACTTT
TRBV7-8	once	TRBJ2-2	-	CASSLFGLLNGELFF	TGTGCCAGCAGCTTATTCGGACTGTTGAATGGGGAGCTGTTTTTT
TRBV7-9	-	TRBJ2-5	TRBD2	CASSSGGHQETQYF	TGTGCCAGCAGCTCGGGGGGGCACCAGGAGACCCAGTACTTC
TRBV10-2	-	TRBJ2-2	-	CASKPGLTGELFF	TGCGCCAGCAAGCCGGGACTCACCGGGGAGCTGTTTTTT
TRBV6-1	-	TRBJ2-7	TRBD2	CASSEAPNGGFYEQYF	TGTGCCAGCAGTGAAGCACCAAACGGGGGGTTCTACGAGCAGTACTTC
TRBV6-2/TRBV6-3	-	TRBJ1-2	-	CASSPGSGYGYTF	TGTGCCAGCAGTCCCGGTTCTGGCTATGGCTACACCTTC
TRBV27	-	TRBJ2-1	-	CASSFDSGPYNEQFF	TGTGCCAGCAGTTTCGACAGTGGGCCTTACAATGAGCAGTTCTTC
TRBV27	-	TRBJ1-1	-	CASSLRATGQGMTEAFF	TGTGCCAGCAGTTTACGCGCCACTGGACAAGGGATGACTGAAGCTTTCTTT
TRBV10-3	-	TRBJ2-5	-	CATAVGGQETQYF	TGTGCCACCGCAGTTGGGGGGCAAGAGACCCAGTACTTC
TRBV9	-	TRBJ1-2	-	CASSVDFSRGYTF	TGTGCCAGCAGCGTAGATTTTTCGCGTGGCTACACCTTC
TRBV2	-	TRBJ1-4	-	CASSVSLNEKLFF	TGTGCCAGCAGTGTTTCCCTTAATGAAAAACTGTTTTTT
TRBV10-1	-	TRBJ1-1	TRBD1	CASSPTGVLKAFF	TGCGCCAGCAGCCCTACAGGGGTCTTGAAAGCTTTCTTT
TRBV3-1/TRBV3-2	-	TRBJ1-6	-	CASSQDSGINSPLHF	TGTGCCAGCAGCCAAGATTCAGGGATTAATTCACCCCTCCACTTT
TRBV2	-	TRBJ1-2	-	CASRSGVPSYTF	TGTGCCAGCAGATCGGGGGTACCGAGCTACACCTTC
TRBV5-1	-	TRBJ2-3	TRBD2	CASSAGLAGGTDTQYF	TGCGCCAGCAGCGCCGGACTAGCGGGGGGCACAGATACGCAGTATTTT
TRBV5-6	-	TRBJ2-3	-	CASSSSGFTDTQYF	TGTGCCAGCAGCTCGAGCGGATTCACAGATACGCAGTATTTT
TRBV20-1	-	TRBJ1-1	-	CSASQPGHTEAFF	TGCAGTGCTAGTCAGCCAGGGCACACTGAAGCTTTCTTT
TRBV7-2	-	TRBJ2-7	TRBD1	CASSRTGGESFYEQYF	TGTGCCAGCAGCAGGACAGGGGGCGAATCCTTCTACGAGCAGTACTTC
TRBV6-5	-	TRBJ2-2	TRBD1	CASSRDRVGGELFF	TGTGCCAGCAGCAGGGACAGGGTAGGCGGGGAGCTGTTTTTT
TRBV28	-	TRBJ1-4	-	CASSLGGMGGKLFF	TGTGCCAGCAGTTTGGGGGGGATGGGGGGAAAACTGTTTTTT
TRBV6-5	once	TRBJ2-4	TRBD2	CASSSGRGGRKGIQYF	TGTGCCAGCAGTTCCGGGCGGGGGGGCCGGAAGGGGATTCAGTACTTC
TRBV2	once	TRBJ1-4	TRBD1	CATRPGTGNEKLFF	TGTGCCACGCGTCCCGGGACAGGGAATGAAAAACTGTTTTTT
TRBV27	-	TRBJ1-5	TRBD1	CASSLQGGNQPQHF	TGTGCCAGCAGTTTACAGGGGGGCAATCAGCCCCAGCATTTT
TRBV28	-	TRBJ1-2	TRBD1	CASSHPYGQGWVGYTF	TGTGCCAGCAGTCATCCGTACGGACAGGGTTGGGTTGGCTACACCTTC
TRBV15	-	TRBJ1-2	-	CATSRDPGQYYGYTF	TGTGCCACCAGCAGGGACCCGGGACAATACTATGGCTACACCTTC
TRBV5-1	-	TRBJ1-1	TRBD1	CASSLTGQGITEAFF	TGCGCCAGCAGCTTGACGGGACAGGGGATTACTGAAGCTTTCTTT